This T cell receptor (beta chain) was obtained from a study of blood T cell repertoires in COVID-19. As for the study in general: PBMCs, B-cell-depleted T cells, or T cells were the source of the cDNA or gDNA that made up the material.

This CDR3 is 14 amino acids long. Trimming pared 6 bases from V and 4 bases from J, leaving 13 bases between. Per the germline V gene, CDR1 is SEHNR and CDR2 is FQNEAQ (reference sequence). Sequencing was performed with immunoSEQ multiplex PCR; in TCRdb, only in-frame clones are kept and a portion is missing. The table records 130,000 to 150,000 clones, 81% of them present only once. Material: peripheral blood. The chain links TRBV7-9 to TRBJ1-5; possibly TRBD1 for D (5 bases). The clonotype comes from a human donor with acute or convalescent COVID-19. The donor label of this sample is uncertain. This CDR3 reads CASSPDSPNQPQHF. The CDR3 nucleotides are TGTGCCAGCAGTCCCGACAGCCCTAATCAGCCCCAGCATTTT.